This T cell receptor (beta chain) emerged from a study of blood T cell repertoires in COVID-19. Study summary: Sources were T cells, B-cell-depleted T cells, or PBMCs; the material itself was cDNA or gDNA.

J lost 0 bases, V lost 8 bases, and 6 bases had no gene match. CDR1 is LNHDA and CDR2 is SQIVND in the germline V gene (reference sequence). The CDR3 spans 14 residues. This clone was detected once. Source study methods: It was from reference gene primer amplification that nucleated cell counts were estimated. TCRdb's table, derived via immunoSEQ multiplex PCR, lists solely in-frame clones and lacks some. The DNA gave D and trimming, while V, J and clone size come from that table. The data show some 70,000 clones, with approximately 83% seen just once and 1.4% to 1.5% held by the top ten. The sequenced sample consisted of peripheral blood. The receptor was derived from a woman aged 60-75 years with acute or convalescent COVID-19. J is TRBJ1-1 and V is TRBV19; 7 nucleotides line up with TRBD1. This CDR3 is CASSGGNMNTEAFF. The CDR3 DNA follows: TGTGCCAGTTCAGGGGGAAACATGAACACTGAAGCTTTCTTT. Together with reference TRBV19 and TRBJ1-1, the CDR3 gives the full variable domain: DGGITQSPKYLFRKEGQNVTLSCEQNLNHDAMYWYRQDPGQGLRLIYYSQIVNDFQKGDIAEGYSVSREKKESFPLTVTSAQKNPTAFYLCASSGGNMNTEAFFGQGTRLTVV.